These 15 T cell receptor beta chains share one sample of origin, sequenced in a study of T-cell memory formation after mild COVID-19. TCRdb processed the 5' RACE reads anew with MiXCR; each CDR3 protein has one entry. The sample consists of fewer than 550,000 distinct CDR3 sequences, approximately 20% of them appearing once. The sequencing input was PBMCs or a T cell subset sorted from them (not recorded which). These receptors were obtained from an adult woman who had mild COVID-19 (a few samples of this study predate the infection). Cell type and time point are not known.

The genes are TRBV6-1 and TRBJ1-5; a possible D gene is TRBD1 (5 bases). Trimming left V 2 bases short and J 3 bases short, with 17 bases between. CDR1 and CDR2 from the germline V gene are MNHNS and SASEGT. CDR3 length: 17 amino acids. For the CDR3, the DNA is TGTGCCAGCAGTGAAATACTCCTGGGACTGTACAATCAGCCCCAGCATTTT. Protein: CASSEILLGLYNQPQHF.

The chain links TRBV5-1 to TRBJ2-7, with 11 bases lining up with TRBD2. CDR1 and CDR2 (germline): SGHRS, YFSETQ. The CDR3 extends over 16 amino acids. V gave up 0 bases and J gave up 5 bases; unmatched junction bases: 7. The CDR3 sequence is CASSLAPGLAVNEQYF. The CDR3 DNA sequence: TGCGCCAGCAGCTTGGCCCCGGGACTAGCGGTCAACGAGCAGTACTTC.

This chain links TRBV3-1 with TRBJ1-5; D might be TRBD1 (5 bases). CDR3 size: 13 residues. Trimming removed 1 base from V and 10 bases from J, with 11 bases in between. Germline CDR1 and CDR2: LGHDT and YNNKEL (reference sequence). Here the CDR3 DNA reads TGTGCCAGCAGCCAAGGGACACCCACACCCCAGCATTTT. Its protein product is CASSQGTPTPQHF.

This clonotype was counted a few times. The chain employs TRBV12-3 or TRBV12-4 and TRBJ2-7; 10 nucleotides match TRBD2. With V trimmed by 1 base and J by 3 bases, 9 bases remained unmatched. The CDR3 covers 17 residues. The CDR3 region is CASSLGASGGVYYEQYF. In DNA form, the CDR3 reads TGTGCCAGCAGTTTAGGCGCTAGCGGGGGCGTATACTACGAGCAGTACTTC.

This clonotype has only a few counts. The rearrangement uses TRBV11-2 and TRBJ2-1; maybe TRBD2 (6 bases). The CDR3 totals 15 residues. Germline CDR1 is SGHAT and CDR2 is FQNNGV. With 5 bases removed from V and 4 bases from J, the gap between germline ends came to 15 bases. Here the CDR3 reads CASSLITGVYNEQFF. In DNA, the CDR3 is TGTGCCAGCAGCCTAATCACGGGGGTTTACAATGAGCAGTTCTTC.

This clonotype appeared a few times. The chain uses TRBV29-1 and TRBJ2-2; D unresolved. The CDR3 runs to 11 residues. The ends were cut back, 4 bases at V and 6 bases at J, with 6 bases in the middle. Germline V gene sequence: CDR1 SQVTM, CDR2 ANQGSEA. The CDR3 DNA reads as TGCAGCGTTGGTGGGGCCGGGGAGCTGTTTTTT. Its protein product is CSVGGAGELFF.

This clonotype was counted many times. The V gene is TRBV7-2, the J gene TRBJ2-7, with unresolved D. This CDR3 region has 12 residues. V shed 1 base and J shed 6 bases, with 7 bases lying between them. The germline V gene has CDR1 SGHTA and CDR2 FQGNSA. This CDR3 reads CASSLGLGEQYF. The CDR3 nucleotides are TGTGCCAGCAGCTTAGGTCTCGGCGAGCAGTACTTC.

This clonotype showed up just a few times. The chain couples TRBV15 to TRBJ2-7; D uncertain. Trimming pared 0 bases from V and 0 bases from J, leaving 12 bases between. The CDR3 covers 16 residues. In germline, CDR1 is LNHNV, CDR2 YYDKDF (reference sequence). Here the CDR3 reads CATSREPTRSSYEQYF. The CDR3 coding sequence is TGTGCCACCAGCAGAGAGCCCACACGGAGCTCCTACGAGCAGTACTTC.

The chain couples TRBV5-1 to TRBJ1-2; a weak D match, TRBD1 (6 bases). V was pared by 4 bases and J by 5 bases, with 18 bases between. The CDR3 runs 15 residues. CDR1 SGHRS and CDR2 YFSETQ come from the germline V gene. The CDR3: CASSPGGQGLYGYTF. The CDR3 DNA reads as TGCGCCAGCAGCCCCGGGGGGCAGGGACTTTATGGCTACACCTTC.

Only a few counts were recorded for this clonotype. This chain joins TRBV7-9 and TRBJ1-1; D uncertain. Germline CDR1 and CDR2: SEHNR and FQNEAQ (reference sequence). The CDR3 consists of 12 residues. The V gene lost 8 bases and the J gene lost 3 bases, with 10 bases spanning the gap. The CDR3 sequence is CASEDGDTEAFF. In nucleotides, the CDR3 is TGTGCCAGCGAAGACGGGGACACTGAAGCTTTCTTT.

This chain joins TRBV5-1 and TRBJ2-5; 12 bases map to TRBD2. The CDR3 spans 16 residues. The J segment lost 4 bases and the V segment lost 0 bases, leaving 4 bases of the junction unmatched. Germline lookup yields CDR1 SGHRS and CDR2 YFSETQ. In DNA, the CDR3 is TGCGCCAGCAGCTTGGGGACTAGCGGGACAACAGAGACCCAGTACTTC. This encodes CASSLGTSGTTETQYF.

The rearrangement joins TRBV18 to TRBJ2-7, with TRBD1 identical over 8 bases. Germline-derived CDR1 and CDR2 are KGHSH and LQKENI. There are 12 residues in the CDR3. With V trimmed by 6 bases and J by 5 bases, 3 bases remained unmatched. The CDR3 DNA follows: TGTGCCAGCTCGCGGGACAGGAACGAGCAGTACTTC. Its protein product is CASSRDRNEQYF.

The CDR3 DNA reads TGTGCCAGCAGGCCCTCCGGCCAGCATCAGCCCCAGCATTTT. Residues: CASRPSGQHQPQHF. The chain couples TRBV25-1 to TRBJ1-5, with D unclear. CDR3 length: 14 amino acids. Trimming took off 6 bases at V and 5 bases at J, with 14 bases between the two ends. Germline CDR1 and CDR2: MGHDK and SYGVNS.

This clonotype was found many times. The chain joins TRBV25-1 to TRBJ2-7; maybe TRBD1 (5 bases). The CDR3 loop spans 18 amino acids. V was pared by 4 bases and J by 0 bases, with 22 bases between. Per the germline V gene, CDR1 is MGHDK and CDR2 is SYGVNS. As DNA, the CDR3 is TGTGCCAGCAGTGGGGGCTTGGCTAACTTGGTGAGCTCCTACGAGCAGTACTTC. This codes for CASSGGLANLVSSYEQYF.

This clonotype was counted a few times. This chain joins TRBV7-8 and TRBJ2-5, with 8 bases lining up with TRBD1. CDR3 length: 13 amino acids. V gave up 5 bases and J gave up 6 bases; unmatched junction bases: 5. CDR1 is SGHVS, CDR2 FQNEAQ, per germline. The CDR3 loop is CASSQDRAKTQYF. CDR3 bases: TGTGCCAGCAGCCAGGACAGGGCTAAGACCCAGTACTTC.